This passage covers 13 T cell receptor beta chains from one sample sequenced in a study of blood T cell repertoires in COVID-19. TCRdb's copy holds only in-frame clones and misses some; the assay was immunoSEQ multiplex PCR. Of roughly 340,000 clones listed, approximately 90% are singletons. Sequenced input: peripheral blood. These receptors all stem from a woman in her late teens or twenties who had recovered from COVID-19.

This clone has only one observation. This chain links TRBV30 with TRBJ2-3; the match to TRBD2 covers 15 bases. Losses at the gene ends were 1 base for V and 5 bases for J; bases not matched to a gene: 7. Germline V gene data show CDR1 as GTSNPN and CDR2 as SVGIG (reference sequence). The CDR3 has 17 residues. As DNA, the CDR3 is TGTGCCTGGAGTGAGGGACTAGCGGGAGGTCCGGGAGATACGCAGTATTTT. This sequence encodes CAWSEGLAGGPGDTQYF.

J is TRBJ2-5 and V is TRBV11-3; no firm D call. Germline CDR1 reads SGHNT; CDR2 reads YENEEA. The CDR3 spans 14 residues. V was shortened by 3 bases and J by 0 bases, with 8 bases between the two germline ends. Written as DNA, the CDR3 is TGTGCCAGCAGCTTCAGTGCATACCAAGAGACCCAGTACTTC. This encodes CASSFSAYQETQYF. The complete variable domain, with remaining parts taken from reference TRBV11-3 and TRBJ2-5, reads EAGVVQSPRYKIIEKKQPVAFWCNPISGHNTLYWYLQNLGQGPELLIRYENEEAVDDSQLPKDRFSAERLKGVDSTLKIQPAELGDSAVYLCASSFSAYQETQYFGPGTRLLVL.

CDR3 sequence reads: CASSLVAGGINEQFF. CDR3 nucleotides: TGTGCCAGCAGCTTAGTAGCGGGGGGGATAAATGAGCAGTTCTTC. The chain combines TRBV7-2 with TRBJ2-1; 11 bases line up with TRBD2. J lost 7 bases, V lost 1 base, and 3 bases had no gene match. Germline values: CDR1 SGHTA, CDR2 FQGNSA. This CDR3 is 15 amino acids long.

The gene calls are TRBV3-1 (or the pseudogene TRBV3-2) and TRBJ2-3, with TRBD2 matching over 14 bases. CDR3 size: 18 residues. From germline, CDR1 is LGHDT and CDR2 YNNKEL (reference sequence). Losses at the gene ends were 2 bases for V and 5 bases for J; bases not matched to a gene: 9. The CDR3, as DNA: TGTGCCAGCAGCCAAAGGGGACTAGCGGGAGTGGGGGGAGATACGCAGTATTTT. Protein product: CASSQRGLAGVGGDTQYF.

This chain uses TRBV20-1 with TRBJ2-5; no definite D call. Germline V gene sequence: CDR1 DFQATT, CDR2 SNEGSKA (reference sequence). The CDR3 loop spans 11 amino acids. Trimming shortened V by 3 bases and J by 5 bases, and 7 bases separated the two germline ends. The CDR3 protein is CSARKEETQYF. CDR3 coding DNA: TGCAGTGCTAGGAAGGAGGAGACCCAGTACTTC.

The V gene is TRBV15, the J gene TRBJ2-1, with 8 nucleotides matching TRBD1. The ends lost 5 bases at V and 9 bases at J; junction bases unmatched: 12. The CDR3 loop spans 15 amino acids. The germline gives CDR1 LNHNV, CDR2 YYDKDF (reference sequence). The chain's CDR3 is CATSGQGSPVFEQFF. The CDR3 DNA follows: TGTGCCACCAGCGGACAGGGTAGTCCTGTTTTTGAGCAGTTCTTC. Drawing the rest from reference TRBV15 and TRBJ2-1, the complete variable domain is DAMVIQNPRYQVTQFGKPVTLSCSQTLNHNVMYWYQQKSSQAPKLLFHYYDKDFNNEADTPDNFQSRRPNTSFCFLDIRSPGLGDTAMYLCATSGQGSPVFEQFFGPGTRLTVL.

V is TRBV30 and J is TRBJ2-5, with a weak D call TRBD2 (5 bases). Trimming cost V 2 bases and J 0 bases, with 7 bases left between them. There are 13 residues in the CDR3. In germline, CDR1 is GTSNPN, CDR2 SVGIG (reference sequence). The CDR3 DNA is TGTGCCTGGAGTTCGGGGTACCAAGAGACCCAGTACTTC. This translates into CAWSSGYQETQYF. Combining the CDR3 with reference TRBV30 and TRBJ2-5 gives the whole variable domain SQTIHQWPATLVQPVGSPLSLECTVEGTSNPNLYWYRQAAGRGLQLLFYSVGIGQISSEVPQNLSASRPQDRQFILSSKKLLLSDSGFYLCAWSSGYQETQYFGPGTRLLVL.

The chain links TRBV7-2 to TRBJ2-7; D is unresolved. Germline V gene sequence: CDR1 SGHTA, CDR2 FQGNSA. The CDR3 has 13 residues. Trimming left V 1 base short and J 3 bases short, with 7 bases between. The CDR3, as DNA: TGTGCCAGCAGCTTAGGTCGAGTCTACGAGCAGTACGTC. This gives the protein CASSLGRVYEQYV.

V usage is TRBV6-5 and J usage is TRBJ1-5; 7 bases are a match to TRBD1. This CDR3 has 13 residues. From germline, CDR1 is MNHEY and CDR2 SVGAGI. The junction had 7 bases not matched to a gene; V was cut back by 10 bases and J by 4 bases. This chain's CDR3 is CATRQGRNQPQHF. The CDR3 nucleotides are TGTGCCACCCGACAGGGTCGGAATCAGCCCCAGCATTTT.

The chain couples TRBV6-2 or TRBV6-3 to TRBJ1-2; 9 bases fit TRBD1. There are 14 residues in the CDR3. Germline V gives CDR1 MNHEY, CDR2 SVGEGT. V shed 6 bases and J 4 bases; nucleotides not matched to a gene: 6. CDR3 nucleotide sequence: TGTGCCAGCAGCCCGGGACAGGGCAGCTATGGCTACACCTTC. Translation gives CASSPGQGSYGYTF.

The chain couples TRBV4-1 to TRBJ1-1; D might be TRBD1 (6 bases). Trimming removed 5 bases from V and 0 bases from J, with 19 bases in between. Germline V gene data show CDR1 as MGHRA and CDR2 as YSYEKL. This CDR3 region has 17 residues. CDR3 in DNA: TGCGCCAGCAGCGGCCCGGCTTCACAGGGAATGAACACTGAAGCTTTCTTT. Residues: CASSGPASQGMNTEAFF.

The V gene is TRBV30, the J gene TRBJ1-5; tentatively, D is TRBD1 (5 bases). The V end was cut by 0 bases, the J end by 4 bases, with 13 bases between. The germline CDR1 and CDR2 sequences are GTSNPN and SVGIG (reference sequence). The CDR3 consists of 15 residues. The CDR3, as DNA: TGTGCCTGGAGTGTAGAAGGAGGGGATAATCAGCCCCAGCATTTT. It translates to CAWSVEGGDNQPQHF.

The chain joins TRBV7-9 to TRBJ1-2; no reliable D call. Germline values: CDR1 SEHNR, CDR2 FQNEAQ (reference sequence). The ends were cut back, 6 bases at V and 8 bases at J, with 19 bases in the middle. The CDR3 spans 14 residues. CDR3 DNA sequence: TGTGCCAGCAGTCCACTCCCCGGGTCTGACGGCTACACCTTC. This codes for CASSPLPGSDGYTF.